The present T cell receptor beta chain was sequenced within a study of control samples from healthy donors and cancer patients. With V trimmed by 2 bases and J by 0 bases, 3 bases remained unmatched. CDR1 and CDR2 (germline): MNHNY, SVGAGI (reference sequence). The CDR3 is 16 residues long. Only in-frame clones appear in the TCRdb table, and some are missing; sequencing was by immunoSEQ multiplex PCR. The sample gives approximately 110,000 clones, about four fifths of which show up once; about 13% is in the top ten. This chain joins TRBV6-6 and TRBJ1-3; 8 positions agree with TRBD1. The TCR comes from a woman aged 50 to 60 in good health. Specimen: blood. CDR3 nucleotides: TGTGCCAGCAGTTACAACAGGGGGAACTCTGGAAACACCATATATTTT. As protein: CASSYNRGNSGNTIYF.